Each of the 19 T cell receptor beta chains below was sequenced from the same sample in a study of cytomegalovirus exposure and HLA in healthy donors. The PCR had 60 Vbeta and 13 Jbeta primers. Produced via immunoSEQ multiplex PCR; TCRdb's table is partial and in-frame only. This sample has about 200,000 clones, with around 79% found just once. Sample: PBMCs. The receptors were gathered from a male donor in good health and CMV-seropositive.

This rearrangement joins TRBV28 to TRBJ2-7; D is undetermined. Germline values: CDR1 MDHEN, CDR2 SYDVKM. The CDR3 sequence is 12 residues long. Deletions cut 7 bases from V and 0 bases from J, with 7 bases between. As DNA, the CDR3 is TGTGCCAGCAAAGCCGACTCCTACGAGCAGTACTTC. Encoded protein: CASKADSYEQYF.

There are a few counts of this clone. The chain employs TRBV6-6 and TRBJ2-5; D is possibly TRBD2 (5 bases). V was clipped by 7 bases and J by 4 bases, with 7 bases between them. Germline V CDR1 and CDR2: MNHNY, SVGAGI (reference sequence). The CDR3 length is 11 residues. CDR3 residues: CASTSGETQYF. The CDR3 DNA is TGTGCCAGCACGAGCGGAGAGACCCAGTACTTC.

The chain uses TRBV7-2 and TRBJ1-5; no clear D gene. Germline CDR1 SGHTA, CDR2 FQGNSA. Between the trimmed V and J ends, which lost 3 bases and 2 bases, there was a span of 11 bases. The CDR3 sequence is 15 residues long. The CDR3 region has the DNA TGTGCCAGCAGCTTCCTCCGCGATCGCAATCAGCCCCAGCATTTT. It specifies CASSFLRDRNQPQHF.

To note about this clone: The junction shows a germline mismatch at one end, possibly a read error. As DNA, the CDR3 is TGTTCCAGCAGCAAAGGTGTGGGGGCCCCCACAGATACGCAGTATTTT. As protein: CSSSKGVGAPTDTQYF. The rearrangement links TRBV7-9 to TRBJ2-3; tentatively, D is TRBD1 (6 bases). This CDR3 region has 16 residues. Per germline, CDR1 SEHNR and CDR2 FQNEAQ (reference sequence).

This clone was seen only a few times. The chain combines TRBV7-7 with TRBJ2-3; 7 bases line up with TRBD2. With 1 base clipped from V and 3 bases from J, the junction kept 4 bases outside the gene matches. CDR3 length: 15 amino acids. Germline-derived CDR1 and CDR2 are SSHAT and FNYEAQ (reference sequence). CDR3 nucleotides: TGTGCCAGCAGCTTAGGGCTAGCGGAGACAGATACGCAGTATTTT. As protein: CASSLGLAETDTQYF.

As to this clone: Germline and junction disagree at one end, which may indicate a read error. This chain uses TRBV7-3 with TRBJ1-2, with D possibly being TRBD1 (6 bases). The CDR3 has 13 residues. Germline loops: CDR1 SGHTA, CDR2 FQGTGA. CDR3 in DNA: TGTGCTAGCAGGAACACAGGGTACTATGGCTACACCTTC. Encoded protein: CASRNTGYYGYTF.

The chain carries TRBV7-2 and TRBJ1-3; the D is unclear. CDR3 length: 14 amino acids. V lost 5 bases and J lost 0, with 8 bases in between. Germline V gives CDR1 SGHTA, CDR2 FQGNSA. CDR3 sequence: CASSRESSGNTIYF. Written as DNA, the CDR3 is TGTGCCAGCAGCCGGGAGAGCTCTGGAAACACCATATATTTT.

This chain connects TRBV7-3 to TRBJ1-1, with 11 bases that match TRBD1. The CDR3 sequence is 12 residues long. Germline CDR1 SGHTA, CDR2 FQGTGA. V was pared by 3 bases and J by 10 bases, with 1 base of the junction left unmatched. CDR3 sequence reads: CASSLDRGPAFF. CDR3 nucleotide sequence: TGTGCCAGCAGCTTGGACAGGGGGCCAGCTTTCTTT.

The chain carries TRBV11-3 and TRBJ2-2; 13 bases agree with TRBD2. After removal of 1 base from V and 1 base from J, the junction contained 0 bases not matched to a gene. The CDR3 spans 17 residues. Germline-derived CDR1 and CDR2 are SGHNT and YENEEA. CDR3 amino acids: CASSLGTSGGNTGELFF. The CDR3 DNA reads as TGTGCCAGCAGCTTAGGGACTAGCGGGGGGAACACCGGGGAGCTGTTTTTT.

J is TRBJ1-3 and V is TRBV9, with D unresolved. The CDR3 runs to 14 residues. CDR1 SGDLS and CDR2 YYNGEE come from the germline V gene. V lost 6 bases, J lost 2 bases, and 12 bases lay in between. The CDR3 DNA sequence: TGTGCCAGCACCCCCAACCCAGCTGGAAACACCATATATTTT. Its translation: CASTPNPAGNTIYF.

This clone was seen a handful of times. The chain combines TRBV5-1 with TRBJ1-4; no reliable D call. The CDR3 consists of 13 residues. V was clipped by 1 base and J by 2 bases, with 3 bases between them. Germline CDR1 reads SGHRS; CDR2 reads YFSETQ. DNA for the CDR3: TGCGCCAGCAGCTTGCGGACTAATGAAAAACTGTTTTTT. It translates to CASSLRTNEKLFF.

The sample holds a few counts of this clone. V usage is TRBV19 and J usage is TRBJ1-4; D not certain. There are 15 residues in the CDR3. The V gene lost 6 bases and the J gene lost 0 bases, with 11 bases spanning the gap. Germline V gene data show CDR1 as LNHDA and CDR2 as SQIVND (reference sequence). The CDR3 nucleotides are TGTGCCAGTAGCCATCCAGATGCAACTAATGAAAAACTGTTTTTT. Protein sequence: CASSHPDATNEKLFF.

The chain employs TRBV6-6 and TRBJ2-5, with D perhaps matching TRBD1 (6 bases). The J call may not be correct, given that the DNA end is closer to TRBJ2-7. Germline V gene lookup returns CDR1 MNHNY and CDR2 SVGAGI (reference sequence). The CDR3 extends over 14 amino acids. CDR3 sequence: CASNRQADSYEQYF. DNA of the CDR3: TGTGCCAGCAACCGACAGGCCGATTCCTACGAGCAGTACTTC.

The rearrangement uses TRBV27 and TRBJ1-2; D possibly corresponds to TRBD1 (6 bases). Germline loops: CDR1 MNHEY, CDR2 SMNVEV (reference sequence). The V gene lost 2 bases and the J gene lost 7 bases, with 14 bases spanning the gap. The CDR3 is made up of 14 amino acids. The CDR3 region has the DNA TGTGCCAGCAGTTTAGGACAGAAAAGTGGTGGCTACACCTTC. Amino acids: CASSLGQKSGGYTF.

V gene TRBV4-1 combines with J gene TRBJ1-1; D gene unclear. Germline values: CDR1 MGHRA, CDR2 YSYEKL. This CDR3 comprises 15 residues. Trimming pared 3 bases from V and 0 bases from J, leaving 11 bases between. In nucleotides, the CDR3 is TGCGCCAGCAGCCAGGCATCCGGGTTGAACACTGAAGCTTTCTTT. Its translation is CASSQASGLNTEAFF.

The genes are TRBV5-1 and TRBJ2-5; 8 bases line up with TRBD2. Germline CDR1 SGHRS, CDR2 YFSETQ. Trimming took 4 bases from V and 5 from J; bases not matched to a gene: 10. The CDR3 contains 15 residues. The CDR3 spells CASSPGGANWETQYF. In nucleotides, the CDR3 is TGCGCCAGCAGCCCCGGGGGGGCGAATTGGGAGACCCAGTACTTC.

DNA of the CDR3: TGTGCCAGCAGCTCAACAGGGAATCAGCCCCAGCATTTT. This codes for CASSSTGNQPQHF. The chain employs TRBV5-6 and TRBJ1-5; D possibly corresponds to TRBD1 (6 bases). Germline V gives CDR1 SGHDT, CDR2 YYEEEE. The CDR3 is 13 residues long. V lost 3 bases and J lost 4, with 8 bases in between.

Only a few counts were recorded for this clone. In nucleotides, the CDR3 is TGTGCCAGCAGAACGCGACGGGGGGAGAACACTGAAGCTTTCTTT. Translating it yields CASRTRRGENTEAFF. V is TRBV7-2 and J is TRBJ1-1; the D gene is possibly TRBD1 (5 bases). V was clipped by 6 bases and J by 1 base, with 15 bases between them. Germline CDR1 is SGHTA and CDR2 is FQGNSA. The CDR3 covers 15 residues.

This sequence joins TRBV7-9 and TRBJ2-5, with unresolved D. Judging by the DNA end, TRBJ2-7 fits better; the J call may be wrong. CDR1 is SEHNR and CDR2 is FQNEAQ in the germline V gene (reference sequence). The CDR3 consists of 18 residues. The CDR3 sequence: CASSLTALGPLSDYEQYF. DNA for the CDR3: TGTGCCAGCAGCTTGACCGCTCTAGGTCCCCTCTCCGACTACGAGCAGTACTTC.